This T cell receptor beta chain is drawn from a study of cytomegalovirus exposure and HLA in healthy donors. This CDR3 region has 15 residues. Between the trimmed V and J ends, which lost 4 bases and 2 bases, there was a span of 16 bases. The germline gives CDR1 SGDLS, CDR2 YYNGEE. Primers for the PCR totalled 60 Vbeta and 13 Jbeta. Per the authors' pipeline: In a later analysis, of around 83 million unique beta chains, about 10 million appeared in at least two donors. Measured with immunoSEQ multiplex PCR; TCRdb has only the in-frame clones, and not every one. Clone size and the V and J calls come from that table; the DNA yielded D and trimming. Here the sample spans about 150,000 clones, roughly 10% being singletons. The table lists this clone with a few counts.

Sequenced: PBMCs. This chain connects TRBV9 to TRBJ2-7; maybe TRBD1 (7 bases). The origin of this receptor is a male donor in good health and CMV-seronegative. The CDR3 nucleotides are TGTGCCAGCAGCCCATCGACAGGGAGGACCTACGAGCAGTACTTC. Its protein product is CASSPSTGRTYEQYF.